Below, 19 T cell receptor beta chains from the same sample are listed, as sequenced in a study of cytomegalovirus exposure and HLA in healthy donors. Primers for the PCR totalled 60 Vbeta and 13 Jbeta. Sequencing was performed with immunoSEQ multiplex PCR; in TCRdb, only in-frame clones are kept and a portion is missing. The sample carries approximately 100,000 clones, around 82% recorded once. The sample taken for sequencing was PBMCs. These receptors came from a man between 18 and 35 years old in good health and CMV-seronegative.

The rearrangement links TRBV19 to TRBJ2-1; 8 bases fit TRBD2. The trim removed 8 bases at V and 6 bases at J, leaving 9 bases unmatched. The CDR3 spans 14 residues. Germline V CDR1 and CDR2: LNHDA, SQIVND (reference sequence). The CDR3 region has the DNA TGTGCCAGTCGAGAAGCGGGGGCCATCAATGAGCAGTTCTTC. Translated, it gives CASREAGAINEQFF.

This chain links TRBV28 with TRBJ1-5; D call uncertain. V shed 7 bases and J shed 7 bases, with 20 bases lying between them. The CDR3 extends over 15 amino acids. CDR1 MDHEN and CDR2 SYDVKM come from the germline V gene. In DNA, the CDR3 is TGTGCCAGCACCATCCCCGGTCCGACTCTCCAGCCCCAGCATTTT. It specifies CASTIPGPTLQPQHF.

This clone has only a few counts. The chain carries TRBV28 and TRBJ2-3, with D maybe TRBD2 (6 bases). The V gene lost 5 bases and the J gene lost 2 bases, with 14 bases spanning the gap. CDR3 size: 15 residues. Germline CDR1 reads MDHEN; CDR2 reads SYDVKM. As DNA, the CDR3 is TGTGCCAGCAGTCCCTCTTTAGCGGACACAGATACGCAGTATTTT. It specifies CASSPSLADTDTQYF.

V usage is TRBV5-4 and J usage is TRBJ2-7; D ambiguous. Germline CDR1 SGHNT, CDR2 YYREEE (reference sequence). Between the trimmed V and J ends, which lost 0 bases and 4 bases, there was a span of 11 bases. CDR3 length: 14 amino acids. The CDR3 DNA sequence: TGTGCCAGCAGCTTGGATGCGACAAAATACGAGCAGTACTTC. Protein: CASSLDATKYEQYF. The full variable domain, in which reference TRBV5-4 and TRBJ2-7 provide the parts outside the CDR3, is ETGVTQSPTHLIKTRGQQVTLRCSSQSGHNTVSWYQQALGQGPQFIFQYYREEENGRGNFPPRFSGLQFPNYSSELNVNALELDDSALYLCASSLDATKYEQYFGPGTRLTVT.

The chain combines TRBV14 with TRBJ2-6, with a weak D call TRBD2 (6 bases). Looked up from germline, CDR1 is SGHDN and CDR2 is FVKESK. This CDR3 region has 18 residues. V lost 2 bases and J 0 bases, leaving 14 bases between the germline ends. The CDR3 sequence is CASSQTQGGTSGANVLTF. In DNA form, the CDR3 reads TGTGCCAGCAGCCAAACCCAGGGAGGTACCTCTGGGGCCAACGTCCTGACTTTC.

This clone has more than one count but fewer than ten. V usage is TRBV4-1 and J usage is TRBJ1-1; D gene ambiguous. The CDR3 spans 16 residues. The ends were cut back, 1 base at V and 3 bases at J, with 15 bases in the middle. CDR1 MGHRA and CDR2 YSYEKL come from the germline V gene. CDR3 protein: CASSQASTWEDTEAFF. The DNA of the CDR3 is TGCGCCAGCAGCCAAGCCTCCACGTGGGAGGACACTGAAGCTTTCTTT.

The rearrangement joins TRBV28 to TRBJ1-1, with 9 bases lining up with TRBD1. This CDR3 comprises 15 residues. V trimming: 5 bases; J trimming: 1 base; junction bases outside the gene matches: 5. The germline V gene has CDR1 MDHEN and CDR2 SYDVKM. As DNA, the CDR3 is TGTGCCAGCAGTACCGTGGGACAGGGGAACACTGAAGCTTTCTTT. Its translation is CASSTVGQGNTEAFF.

The chain employs TRBV4-1 and TRBJ1-1; 8 bases map to TRBD1. The germline V gene encodes CDR1 MGHRA and CDR2 YSYEKL. The ends lost 1 base at V and 1 base at J; junction bases unmatched: 5. The length of the CDR3 is 16 residues. This CDR3 reads CASSQGTGTENTEAFF. In nucleotides, the CDR3 is TGCGCCAGCAGCCAAGGGACAGGGACCGAGAACACTGAAGCTTTCTTT.

This rearrangement joins TRBV29-1 to TRBJ2-3; D is possibly TRBD2 (6 bases). V lost 5 bases to trimming and J lost 1 base, with 16 bases between them. Germline V lookup: CDR1 SQVTM, CDR2 ANQGSEA. The CDR3 is 15 amino acids. CDR3 residues: CSVTGTQTRTDTQYF. In DNA form, the CDR3 reads TGCAGCGTTACCGGGACTCAGACTCGCACAGATACGCAGTATTTT.

The chain couples TRBV19 to TRBJ2-1; 8 bases are a match to TRBD1. V gave up 4 bases and J gave up 8 bases; unmatched junction bases: 7. The germline CDR1 and CDR2 sequences are LNHDA and SQIVND (reference sequence). The CDR3 spans 14 residues. DNA for the CDR3: TGTGCCAGTAGTACCCAGGGGGCGTCGGATGAGCAGTTCTTC. Its translation: CASSTQGASDEQFF.

CDR3 in DNA: TGTGCCAGCAGTTTCAGGGGGCCCTCCTACGAGCAGTACTTC. Residues: CASSFRGPSYEQYF. The gene calls are TRBV27 and TRBJ2-7, with 8 bases aligning to TRBD1. Germline values: CDR1 MNHEY, CDR2 SMNVEV (reference sequence). With 3 bases clipped from V and 0 bases from J, the junction kept 1 base outside the gene matches. This CDR3 has 14 residues.

CDR3 amino acids: CASSLDWGPGYEQYF. In DNA form, the CDR3 reads TGCGCCAGCAGCTTGGATTGGGGGCCGGGCTACGAGCAGTACTTC. The chain links TRBV5-1 to TRBJ2-7; TRBD1 is a possible D gene (6 bases). Trimming took off 0 bases at V and 3 bases at J, with 13 bases between the two ends. The CDR3 spans 15 residues. Per the germline V gene, CDR1 is SGHRS and CDR2 is YFSETQ.

The chain joins TRBV5-4 to TRBJ1-5; TRBD1 matches 8 bases. Germline CDR1 and CDR2: SGHNT and YYREEE (reference sequence). This CDR3 contains 16 residues. The junction had 10 bases not matched to a gene; V was cut back by 5 bases and J by 3 bases. The CDR3 nucleotides are TGTGCCAGCAGGTCGACAGGGGACCTCTCCAATCAGCCCCAGCATTTT. Its protein product is CASRSTGDLSNQPQHF.

This clone was seen a few times. J is TRBJ2-2 and V is TRBV6-1, with D possibly matching TRBD1 (6 bases). The CDR3 sequence is 14 residues long. Germline V gives CDR1 MNHNS, CDR2 SASEGT. V was clipped by 7 bases and J by 3 bases, with 12 bases between them. CDR3 loop: CASTGDRDTGELFF. The CDR3 DNA reads as TGTGCCAGCACAGGGGATCGCGACACCGGGGAGCTGTTTTTT.

The V gene is TRBV11-3, the J gene TRBJ2-2; 11 bases map to TRBD1. Trimming removed 6 bases from V and 7 bases from J; junction bases left unmatched: 7. The CDR3 loop spans 15 amino acids. Germline-derived CDR1 and CDR2 are SGHNT and YENEEA. CDR3 sequence (DNA): TGTGCCAGCAGTCGCGGACAGGGGGCTGGCGGGGAGCTGTTTTTT. This translates into CASSRGQGAGGELFF.

The rearrangement joins TRBV11-2 to TRBJ1-4; D gene unclear. Germline loops: CDR1 SGHAT, CDR2 FQNNGV. This CDR3 contains 14 residues. V lost 4 bases, J lost 10 bases, and 16 bases lay in between. The CDR3 nucleotides are TGTGCCAGCAGCTACGACGGAACAGCTGGAAAACTGTTTTTT. It is translated as CASSYDGTAGKLFF. Combining the CDR3 with reference TRBV11-2 and TRBJ1-4 gives the whole variable domain EAGVAQSPRYKIIEKRQSVAFWCNPISGHATLYWYQQILGQGPKLLIQFQNNGVVDDSQLPKDRFSAERLKGVDSTLKIQPAKLEDSAVYLCASSYDGTAGKLFFGSGTQLSVL.

The J gene is TRBJ1-1, the V gene TRBV4-2; D remains ambiguous. V was cut by 5 bases and J by 1 base, with 14 bases left in between. From germline, CDR1 is LGHNA and CDR2 YNFKEQ. This CDR3 region has 15 residues. The CDR3 region is CASSEFFWQNTEAFF. CDR3 nucleotide sequence: TGTGCCAGCAGCGAATTCTTTTGGCAGAACACTGAAGCTTTCTTT.

The J gene is TRBJ1-3, the V gene TRBV7-6, with D tentatively TRBD1 (5 bases). CDR1 and CDR2 from the germline V gene are SGHVS and FNYEAQ. CDR3 length: 15 amino acids. V lost 2 bases, J lost 2 bases, and 10 bases lay in between. The CDR3 reads CASSLWGETGNTIYF. CDR3 DNA: TGTGCCAGCAGCTTATGGGGGGAGACTGGAAACACCATATATTTT.

This clone was seen only a few times. This chain joins TRBV15 and TRBJ2-7; a possible D gene is TRBD2 (6 bases). V was pared by 8 bases and J by 3 bases, with 20 bases between. CDR1 and CDR2 (germline): LNHNV, YYDKDF (reference sequence). The CDR3 length is 15 residues. CDR3 coding DNA: TGTGCCACCGCGAAAGGAGGGGTTAAGGACTACGAGCAGTACTTC. It translates to CATAKGGVKDYEQYF.